The 13 T cell receptor beta chains listed next were all sequenced from one sample in a study of blood T cell repertoires in COVID-19. Using immunoSEQ multiplex PCR, the repertoire was profiled, and TCRdb retains in-frame clones only, with some absent. Seen here are under 65,000 clones, around 90% observed once, and the top ten hold about 9.7%. Sequenced material: peripheral blood. Every receptor here comes from a woman at least 80 years old with active COVID-19.

The rearrangement links TRBV23-1 to TRBJ1-1, with D uncertain. TRBV23-1 is an open reading frame, and its role is uncertain. V lost 4 bases to trimming and J lost 1 base, with 13 bases between them. CDR3 length equals 15 residues. CDR3 region: CASSLSAGSNTEAFF. The CDR3 coding sequence is TGCGCCAGCAGTCTAAGCGCCGGTTCGAACACTGAAGCTTTCTTT.

This chain connects TRBV6-5 to TRBJ1-3; the D is unclear. Germline V gene data show CDR1 as MNHEY and CDR2 as SVGAGI. V lost 6 bases, J lost 4 bases, and 13 bases lay in between. The CDR3 has 14 amino acids. The CDR3 protein is CASRSAASGNTIYF. CDR3 nucleotide sequence: TGTGCCAGCAGGAGCGCGGCGTCGGGAAACACCATATATTTT.

This clone occurred a few times. CDR3: CASKSQFNEKLFF. Written as DNA, the CDR3 is TGTGCCAGCAAAAGTCAGTTTAATGAAAAACTGTTTTTT. The V and J genes are TRBV27 and TRBJ1-4; D not resolved. V was clipped by 7 bases and J by 4 bases, with 10 bases between them. This CDR3 comprises 13 residues. Looked up from germline, CDR1 is MNHEY and CDR2 is SMNVEV (reference sequence).

The V call is TRBV5-4, the J call TRBJ2-3, with a possible D match to TRBD2 (6 bases). This CDR3 is 17 amino acids long. Trimming cost V 0 bases and J 4 bases, with 18 bases left between them. CDR1 is SGHNT, CDR2 YYREEE, per germline (reference sequence). The CDR3 sequence: CASSLDGSGVRADTQYF. The CDR3 DNA is TGTGCCAGCAGCTTGGATGGGTCGGGAGTGCGGGCAGATACGCAGTATTTT.

The gene calls are TRBV27 and TRBJ2-6, with D perhaps TRBD1 (5 bases). V was pared by 2 bases and J by 0 bases, with 11 bases between. This CDR3 is built from 17 residues. Germline CDR1 is MNHEY and CDR2 is SMNVEV (reference sequence). The CDR3 DNA sequence: TGTGCCAGCAGTTTAATAGGGGTCCCCTCTGGGGCCAACGTCCTGACTTTC. It is translated as CASSLIGVPSGANVLTF.

The chain has TRBV28 and TRBJ1-6, with D unresolved. CDR3 length equals 15 residues. Germline V CDR1 and CDR2: MDHEN, SYDVKM. V was pared by 6 bases and J by 4 bases, with 13 bases between. The CDR3, as DNA: TGTGCCAGCAGCCAACAAGGAGGATATAATTCACCCCTCCACTTT. Translated: CASSQQGGYNSPLHF.

The rearrangement uses TRBV7-9 and TRBJ2-5; D is possibly TRBD2 (7 bases). Trimming pared 7 bases from V and 5 bases from J, leaving 11 bases between. The germline V gene has CDR1 SEHNR and CDR2 FQNEAQ (reference sequence). CDR3 size: 12 residues. The CDR3 reads CASTKGGETQYF. The CDR3 bases are TGTGCCAGCACCAAGGGGGGGGAGACCCAGTACTTC.

CDR3 residues: CASSPYRGGQPQHF. CDR3 sequence (DNA): TGTGCCAGCAGCCCTTACAGGGGGGGTCAGCCCCAGCATTTT. The chain carries TRBV7-2 and TRBJ1-5; 8 nucleotides match TRBD1. Germline V gene lookup returns CDR1 SGHTA and CDR2 FQGNSA. V dropped 5 bases and J dropped 6; count of bases not matched to a gene: 6. This CDR3 comprises 14 residues.

The chain combines TRBV5-1 with TRBJ2-3; D gene ambiguous. The CDR3 has 14 residues. Per the germline V gene, CDR1 is SGHRS and CDR2 is YFSETQ. V shed 0 bases and J shed 2 bases, with 7 bases lying between them. Written as DNA, the CDR3 is TGCGCCAGCAGCTTGGGACTGCCCACAGATACGCAGTATTTT. It codes for CASSLGLPTDTQYF.

The chain has TRBV7-9 and TRBJ1-2, with D maybe TRBD1 (6 bases). The V gene's germline CDR1 is SEHNR and CDR2 FQNEAQ (reference sequence). V lost 5 bases to trimming and J lost 8 bases, with 18 bases between them. The CDR3 consists of 14 residues. The CDR3 coding sequence is TGTGCCAGCAGCGCACTCCTACAGGGAGGGGGCTACACCTTC. Its protein is CASSALLQGGGYTF.

The chain has TRBV2 and TRBJ2-7, with D perhaps TRBD1 (6 bases). Germline CDR1 is SNHLY and CDR2 is FYNNEI. This CDR3 has 13 residues. The V gene lost 5 bases and the J gene lost 8 bases, with 16 bases spanning the gap. The CDR3 sequence: CASSMTTQGKQYV. CDR3 coding DNA: TGTGCCAGCAGTATGACAACACAGGGTAAGCAGTACGTC.

The rearrangement joins TRBV11-3 to TRBJ2-1, with 7 bases fitting TRBD2. Germline CDR1 reads SGHNT; CDR2 reads YENEEA. The CDR3 runs 15 residues. Trimming took 2 bases from V and 5 from J; bases not matched to a gene: 6. As DNA, the CDR3 is TGTGCCAGCAGCTTACATTCTAGCGGCCACAATGAGCAGTTCTTC. It is translated as CASSLHSSGHNEQFF.

The rearrangement links TRBV2 to TRBJ2-2; TRBD1 matches 8 bases. Looked up from germline, CDR1 is SNHLY and CDR2 is FYNNEI. J gave up 5 bases and V 6 bases, and 8 bases lay outside the gene matches. The CDR3 loop spans 15 amino acids. Written as DNA, the CDR3 is TGTGCCAGCAGCCAGGGGGCCTTGGTAACCGGGGAGCTGTTTTTT. Translation: CASSQGALVTGELFF.